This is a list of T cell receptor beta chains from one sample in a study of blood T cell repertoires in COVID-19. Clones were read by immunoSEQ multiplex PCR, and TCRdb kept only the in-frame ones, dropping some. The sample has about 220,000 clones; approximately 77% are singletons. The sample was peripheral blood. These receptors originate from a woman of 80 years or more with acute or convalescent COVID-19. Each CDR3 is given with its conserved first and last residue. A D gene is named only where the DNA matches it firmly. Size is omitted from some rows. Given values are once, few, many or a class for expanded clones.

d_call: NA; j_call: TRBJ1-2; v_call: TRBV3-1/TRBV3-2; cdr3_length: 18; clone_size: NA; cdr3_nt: TGTGCCAGCAGCTTCGCCTCCGGTCCGGGACATGGCAACTATGGCTACACCTTC; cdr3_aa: CASSFASGPGHGNYGYTF
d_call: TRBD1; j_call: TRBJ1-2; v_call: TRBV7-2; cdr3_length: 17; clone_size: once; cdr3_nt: TGTGCCAGCAGCTTTTTGGGACAGGGGGCGGCTAACTATGGCTACACCTTC; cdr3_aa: CASSFLGQGAANYGYTF
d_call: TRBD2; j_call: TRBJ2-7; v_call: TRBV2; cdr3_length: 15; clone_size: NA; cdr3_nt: TGTGCCAGCAGGATGGAAAGCGGGGTTTATTACGAGCAGTACTTC; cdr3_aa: CASRMESGVYYEQYF
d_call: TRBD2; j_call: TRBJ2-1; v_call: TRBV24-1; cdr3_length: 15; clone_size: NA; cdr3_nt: TGTGCCACCAGGGGAAGCGGGGGGGACTACAATGAGCAGTTCTTC; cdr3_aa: CATRGSGGDYNEQFF
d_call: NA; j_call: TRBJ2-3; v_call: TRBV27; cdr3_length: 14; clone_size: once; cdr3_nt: TGTGCCAGCAGTCAACAGCCTAGCACAGATACGCAGTATTTT; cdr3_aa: CASSQQPSTDTQYF
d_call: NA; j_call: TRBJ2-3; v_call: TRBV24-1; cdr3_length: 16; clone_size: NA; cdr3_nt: TGTGCCACCAGTGATTCCGGGACACCCCCCACAGATACGCAGTATTTT; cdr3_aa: CATSDSGTPPTDTQYF
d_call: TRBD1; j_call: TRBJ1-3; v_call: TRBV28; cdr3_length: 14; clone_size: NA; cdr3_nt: TGTGCCAGCATCGAGGGACAGCTCGGAAACACCATATATTTT; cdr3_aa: CASIEGQLGNTIYF
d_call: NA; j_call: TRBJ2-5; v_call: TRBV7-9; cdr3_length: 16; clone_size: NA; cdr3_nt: TGTGCCAGCAGCTTAGAGGTGACTAGGCCCCGGGGGACCCAGTACTTC; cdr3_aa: CASSLEVTRPRGTQYF
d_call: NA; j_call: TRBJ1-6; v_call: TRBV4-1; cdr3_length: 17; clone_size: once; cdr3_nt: TGCGCCAGCAGCCCCCGGGGAGGGGGGATAGATAATTCACCCCTCCACTTT; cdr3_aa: CASSPRGGGIDNSPLHF
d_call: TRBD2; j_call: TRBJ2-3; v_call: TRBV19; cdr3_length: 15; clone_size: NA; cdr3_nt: TGTGCCAGTAGTATCGGAGGGCTAGCGGCAGATACGCAGTATTTT; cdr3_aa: CASSIGGLAADTQYF
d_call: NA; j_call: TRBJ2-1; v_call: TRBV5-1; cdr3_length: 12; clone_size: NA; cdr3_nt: TGCGCCAGCAGTCCGGGGAAGGGTGAGCAGTTCTTC; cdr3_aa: CASSPGKGEQFF
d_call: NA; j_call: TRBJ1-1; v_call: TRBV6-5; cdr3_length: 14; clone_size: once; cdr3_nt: TGTGCCAGCAGTTACCGACCGGCGGCCGGTGAAGCTTTCTTT; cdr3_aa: CASSYRPAAGEAFF
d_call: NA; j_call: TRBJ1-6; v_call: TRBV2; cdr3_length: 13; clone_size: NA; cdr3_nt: TGTGCCAGCCTACAGGGTGGGGGTTCACCCCTCCACTTT; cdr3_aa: CASLQGGGSPLHF
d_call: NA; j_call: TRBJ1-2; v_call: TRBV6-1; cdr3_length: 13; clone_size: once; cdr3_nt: TGTGCCAGCAGTGAACTCGTGGGCGATGGCTACACCTTC; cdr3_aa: CASSELVGDGYTF
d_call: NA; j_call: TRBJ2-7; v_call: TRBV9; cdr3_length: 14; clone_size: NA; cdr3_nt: TGTGCCAGCAGCGTAGAACCAGGGTCGGGCGAGCAGTACTTC; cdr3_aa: CASSVEPGSGEQYF
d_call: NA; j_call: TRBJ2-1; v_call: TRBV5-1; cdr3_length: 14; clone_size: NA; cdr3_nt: TGCGCCAGCAAACGGGACATTCTTGGGGGAGAGCAGTTCTTC; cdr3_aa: CASKRDILGGEQFF
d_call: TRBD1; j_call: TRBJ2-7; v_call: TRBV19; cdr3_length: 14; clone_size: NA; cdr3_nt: TGTGCCAGTAGTATAGGGGACAGAGCCTACGAGCAGTACTTC; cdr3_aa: CASSIGDRAYEQYF
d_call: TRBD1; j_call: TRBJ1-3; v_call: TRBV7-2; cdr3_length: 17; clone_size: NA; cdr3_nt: TGTGCCAGCAGTTTCGGACAGGGGCCATACTCTGGAAACACCATATATTTT; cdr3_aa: CASSFGQGPYSGNTIYF
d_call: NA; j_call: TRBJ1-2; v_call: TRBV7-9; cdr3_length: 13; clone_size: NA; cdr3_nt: TGTGCCAGCAGCTTACAGGGGAACTATGGCTACACCTTC; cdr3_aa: CASSLQGNYGYTF
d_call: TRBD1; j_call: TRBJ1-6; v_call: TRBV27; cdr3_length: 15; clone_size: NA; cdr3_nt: TGTGCCAGCAGTTTTCGTTGGACAGGGAATTCACCCCTCCACTTT; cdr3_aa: CASSFRWTGNSPLHF
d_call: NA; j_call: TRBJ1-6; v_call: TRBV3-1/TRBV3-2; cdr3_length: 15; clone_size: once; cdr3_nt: TGTGCCAGCAGCCAAGAAGGGAGCGGGTTATCACCCCTCCACTTT; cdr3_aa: CASSQEGSGLSPLHF
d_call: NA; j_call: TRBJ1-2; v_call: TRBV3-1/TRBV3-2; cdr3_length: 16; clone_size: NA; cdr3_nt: TGTGCCAGCAGCCAAGATATGTCGTGGGGCGTCAATGGCTACACCTTC; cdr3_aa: CASSQDMSWGVNGYTF
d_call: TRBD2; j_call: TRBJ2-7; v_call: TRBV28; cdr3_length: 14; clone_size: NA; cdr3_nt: TGTGCCAGCAGTCCTAGCGGGGCCTCCTACGAGCAGTACTTC; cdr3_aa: CASSPSGASYEQYF
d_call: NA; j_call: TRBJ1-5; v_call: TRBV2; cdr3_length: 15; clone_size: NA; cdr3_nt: TGTGCCAGCAGTGAATCGGGTAATAGCAATCAGCCCCAGCATTTT; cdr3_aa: CASSESGNSNQPQHF
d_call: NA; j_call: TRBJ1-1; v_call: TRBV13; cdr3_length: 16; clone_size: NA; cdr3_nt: TGTGCCAGCAGCTTAGACGGTTTCGGTAAAAACACTGAAGCTTTCTTT; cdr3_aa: CASSLDGFGKNTEAFF
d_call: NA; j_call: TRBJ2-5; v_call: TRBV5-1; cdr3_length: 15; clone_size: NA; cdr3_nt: TGCGCCAGCAGCTTGGTGGGCAGGGGTAGTGAGACCCAGTACTTC; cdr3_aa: CASSLVGRGSETQYF
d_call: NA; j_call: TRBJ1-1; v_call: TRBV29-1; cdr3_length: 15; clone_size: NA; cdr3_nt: TGCAGCGGTACCCCGAGCCGGCAGCGGAACACTGAAGCTTTCTTT; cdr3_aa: CSGTPSRQRNTEAFF
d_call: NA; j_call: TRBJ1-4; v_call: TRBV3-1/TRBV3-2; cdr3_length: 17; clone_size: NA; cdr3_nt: TGTGCCAGCAGCCAATTTGTCTTATCTGCAACTAATGAAAAACTGTTTTTT; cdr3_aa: CASSQFVLSATNEKLFF
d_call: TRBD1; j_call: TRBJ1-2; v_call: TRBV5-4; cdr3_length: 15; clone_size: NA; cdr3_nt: TGTGCCAGCACCTCGGGGACAGGGGTCTTCTATGGCTACACCTTC; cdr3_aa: CASTSGTGVFYGYTF
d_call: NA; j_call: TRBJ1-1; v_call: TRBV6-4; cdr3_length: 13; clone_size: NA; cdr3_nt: TGTGCCAGCAGCCAAACAGGGAACACTGAAGCTTTCTTT; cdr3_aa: CASSQTGNTEAFF
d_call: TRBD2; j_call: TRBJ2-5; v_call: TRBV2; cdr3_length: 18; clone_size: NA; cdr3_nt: TGTGCCAGCAGTGAAGCGCTAGGGCTAGCGGGAGAGGGCGAGACCCAGTACTTC; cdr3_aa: CASSEALGLAGEGETQYF
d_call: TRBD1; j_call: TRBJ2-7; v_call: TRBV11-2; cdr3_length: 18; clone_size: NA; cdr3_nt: TGTGCCAGCAGCACCAGACTGGGACAGGGGTTTCAGTGGTACGAGCAGTACTTC; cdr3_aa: CASSTRLGQGFQWYEQYF
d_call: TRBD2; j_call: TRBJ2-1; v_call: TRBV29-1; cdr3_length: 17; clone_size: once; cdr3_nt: TGCAGCGTTAGGGCCCTAGCGGGGGGCCGCTCCTACAATGAGCAGTTCTTC; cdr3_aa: CSVRALAGGRSYNEQFF
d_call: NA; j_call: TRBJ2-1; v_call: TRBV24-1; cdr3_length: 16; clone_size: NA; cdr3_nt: TGTGCCACCAGTGATCCCTCCCCGGGGAGAGCCAATGAGCAGTTCTTC; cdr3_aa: CATSDPSPGRANEQFF
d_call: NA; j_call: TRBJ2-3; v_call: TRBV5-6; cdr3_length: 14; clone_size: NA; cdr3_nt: TGTGCCAGCAGCTTGGGGGCCCACACAGATACGCAGTATTTT; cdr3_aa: CASSLGAHTDTQYF
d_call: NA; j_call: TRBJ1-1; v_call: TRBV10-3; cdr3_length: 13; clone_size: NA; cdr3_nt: TGTGTCACGAGCCGGGGTACCGACACTGAAGCTTTCTTT; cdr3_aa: CVTSRGTDTEAFF
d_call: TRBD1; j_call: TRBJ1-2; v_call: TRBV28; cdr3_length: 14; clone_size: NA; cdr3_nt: TGTGCCAGCAGTTCCGGACAGGGGAACTATGGCTACACCTTC; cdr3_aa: CASSSGQGNYGYTF
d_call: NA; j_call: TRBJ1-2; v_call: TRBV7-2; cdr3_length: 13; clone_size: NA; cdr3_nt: TGTGCCAGCAGCAACGGCCAGACTTATGGCTACACCTTC; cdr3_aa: CASSNGQTYGYTF
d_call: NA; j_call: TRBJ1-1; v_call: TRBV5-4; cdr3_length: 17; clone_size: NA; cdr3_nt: TGTGCCAGCAGCCCGGGTCCGTCCTCAAGACTGGTGATGTTAGCTTTCTTT; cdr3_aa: CASSPGPSSRLVMLAFF
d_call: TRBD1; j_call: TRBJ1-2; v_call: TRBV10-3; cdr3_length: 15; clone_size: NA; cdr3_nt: TGTGCCATCACTGGGACAGGGACGAATAACTATGGCTACACCTTC; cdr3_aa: CAITGTGTNNYGYTF
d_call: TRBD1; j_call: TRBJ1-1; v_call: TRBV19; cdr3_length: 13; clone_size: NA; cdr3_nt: TGTGCCAGTAGCCGGGACAGGGACGCTGAAGCTTTCTTT; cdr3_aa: CASSRDRDAEAFF